This T cell receptor (beta chain) was captured in a study of T cell changes during pregnancy in multiple sclerosis. TCRdb's table, derived via immunoSEQ multiplex PCR, lists solely in-frame clones and lacks some. The repertoire holds around 40,000 clones, approximately 91% seen once, with roughly 0.39% in the top ten. CDR1 and CDR2 (germline): KGHSH, LQKENI. The CDR3 loop spans 14 amino acids. V gave up 5 bases and J gave up 4 bases, with 14 bases separating them. The rearrangement uses TRBV18 and TRBJ1-2; no clear D. This receptor was obtained from a female donor with multiple sclerosis, enrolled in a pregnancy study. Specimen: CD4+ T cells from peripheral blood mononuclear cells, collected in the second trimester of pregnancy. CDR3 coding DNA: TGTGCCAGCTCAACATCGGGGTTAGGCTATGGCTACACCTTC. Translation gives CASSTSGLGYGYTF.